The subject of this entry is one TCR beta chain. Its antigen is as yet unknown. The PCR employed 60 Vbeta primers together with 13 Jbeta primers. The data were produced by immunoSEQ multiplex PCR, yet TCRdb's version contains in-frame clones alone and is incomplete. The sample includes fewer than 65,000 clones, 70% to 85% seen only once; the top ten take roughly 1.5%. This entry comes from a study of cytomegalovirus exposure and HLA in healthy donors. Study-wide background: A prior analysis found around 110 million unique TCR beta sequences from some 190 million T cells. Study-level points and caveats: An analysis done earlier found most TCR beta V segments productive about 87% or about 30% of the time.

CDR3 length equals 15 residues. CDR1 is MNHEY, CDR2 SVGAGI, per germline. The V end lost 0 bases, the J end lost 4 bases, and 12 bases lay between the germline ends. The TCR sequence derives from a man younger than 45 in good health and CMV-seronegative. Sequences were obtained from PBMCs. This chain connects TRBV6-5 to TRBJ1-2; tentatively, D is TRBD1 (5 bases). CDR3 sequence reads: CASSYSREGFYGYTF. The CDR3, as DNA: TGTGCCAGCAGTTACTCGAGGGAGGGGTTCTATGGCTACACCTTC.